The sequence of this T cell receptor (beta chain) was determined in a study of long-term antiretroviral therapy in people with HIV. General study findings and limits: Someone took the blood between about 2003 and 2018, maybe while older ART regimens were in use. Repertoires from HIV showed CDR3 length ranges narrower than those of controls.

Prior to DNA extraction, the samples held about 0.9-11 million cryopreserved PBMC. The run of the v3.0 immunoSEQ assay was at survey level. Produced via immunoSEQ multiplex PCR; TCRdb's table is partial and in-frame only. The data hold some 5,000 clones, with 78% observed a single time. Remarks on this clone: No antigen is known for it.

This clonotype was sampled from a middle-aged man with HIV. The sample in question was unsorted PBMCs, obtained 1.8 years before starting antiretroviral therapy.

The chain's CDR3 is CASSDKGPTDTQYF. The DNA of the CDR3 is TGTGCCAGCAGCGATAAAGGGCCCACAGATACGCAGTATTTT. V usage is TRBV7-3 and J usage is TRBJ2-3; D is undetermined. The CDR3 length is 14 residues. V was cut by 5 bases and J by 2 bases, with 11 bases left in between. Germline assignment: CDR1 SGHTA and CDR2 FQGTGA.